This is a list of T cell receptor beta chains from one sample in a study of blood T cell repertoires in COVID-19. Generated by immunoSEQ multiplex PCR, the TCRdb table keeps only in-frame clones and is missing some. The table records over 120,000 clones, nearly 80% of them present only once. Sequenced: PBMCs or T cells enriched from blood (not recorded which). The receptors derive from a woman in her forties or fifties who had recovered from COVID-19. The CDR3 runs from the conserved cysteine through the conserved F or W. D genes are given only for firm matches. Size is omitted from some rows. Given values are once, few, many or a class for expanded clones.

TRBJ2-7,TRBD1,TRBV14,NA,CASSPSPGTGGRVSYEQYF,TGTGCCAGCAGCCCCTCCCCTGGGACAGGGGGACGGGTATCCTACGAGCAGTACTTC
TRBJ2-6,NA,TRBV4-1,NA,CASRGHLSGANVLTF,TGCGCCAGCAGGGGGCACCTCTCTGGGGCCAACGTCCTGACTTTC
TRBJ1-6,NA,TRBV28,NA,CASSLRAGSPLHF,TGTGCCAGCAGTCTTCGCGCGGGATCACCCCTCCACTTT
TRBJ2-1,TRBD1,TRBV19,NA,CASSMQGAYNEQFF,TGTGCCAGTAGTATGCAGGGGGCCTACAATGAGCAGTTCTTC
TRBJ2-1,NA,TRBV6-5,NA,CATLEQAYNEQFF,TGTGCCACCCTCGAACAGGCCTACAATGAGCAGTTCTTC
TRBJ2-7,NA,TRBV2,NA,CASSPSREQYF,TGTGCCAGCAGTCCAAGTCGGGAGCAGTACTTC
TRBJ2-1,NA,TRBV10-3,many,CAINSLGPRGGEQFF,TGTGCCATCAATTCCCTTGGTCCTAGGGGCGGTGAGCAGTTCTTC
TRBJ1-5,NA,TRBV30,NA,CAWSRSSGNQPQHF,TGTGCCTGGAGTAGGAGTTCTGGTAATCAGCCCCAGCATTTT
TRBJ1-2,NA,TRBV14,NA,CASSQLKRGKDGYTF,TGTGCCAGCAGCCAATTGAAGAGGGGGAAGGATGGCTACACCTTC
TRBJ1-2,TRBD1,TRBV19,NA,CASEDRGKRGYTF,TGTGCCAGTGAGGACAGGGGTAAGAGAGGCTACACCTTC
TRBJ1-5,TRBD1,TRBV28,NA,CASSPSPDRALRLNQPQHF,TGTGCCAGCAGTCCCTCCCCGGACAGGGCCCTGAGGTTAAATCAGCCCCAGCATTTT
TRBJ1-3,NA,TRBV3-1/TRBV3-2,NA,CASSRIGGGNTIYF,TGTGCCAGCAGCCGGATAGGGGGAGGAAACACCATATATTTT